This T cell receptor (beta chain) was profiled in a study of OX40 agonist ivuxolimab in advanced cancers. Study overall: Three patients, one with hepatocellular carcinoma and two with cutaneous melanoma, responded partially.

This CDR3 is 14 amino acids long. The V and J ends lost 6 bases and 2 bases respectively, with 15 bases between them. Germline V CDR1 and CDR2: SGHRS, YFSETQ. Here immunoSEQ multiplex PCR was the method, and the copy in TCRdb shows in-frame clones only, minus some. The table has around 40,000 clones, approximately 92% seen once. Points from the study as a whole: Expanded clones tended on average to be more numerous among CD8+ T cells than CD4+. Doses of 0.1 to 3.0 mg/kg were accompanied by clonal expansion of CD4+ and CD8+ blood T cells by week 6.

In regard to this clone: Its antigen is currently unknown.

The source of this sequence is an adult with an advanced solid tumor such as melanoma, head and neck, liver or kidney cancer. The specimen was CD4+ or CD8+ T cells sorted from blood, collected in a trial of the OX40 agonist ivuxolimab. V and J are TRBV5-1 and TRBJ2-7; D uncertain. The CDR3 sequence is CASTSGLSTYEQYF. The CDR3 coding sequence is TGCGCCAGCACCTCTGGCCTGTCTACCTACGAGCAGTACTTC.